A single sample gave rise to the 31 T cell receptor beta chains below, sequenced in a study of T cell responses to AZD1222 COVID-19 vaccine. Sequenced by immunoSEQ multiplex PCR; TCRdb stores in-frame clones only, minus some. The sample lists more than 95,000 clones; roughly 91% were seen once. The specimen was peripheral blood, collected on day 0 of MenACWY control vaccination. The source is an adult in good health.

V usage is TRBV24-1 and J usage is TRBJ2-3, with unresolved D. Trimming cost V 3 bases and J 6 bases, with 6 bases left between them. CDR1 and CDR2 (germline): KGHDR, SFDVKD. CDR3 length equals 12 residues. CDR3 DNA sequence: TGTGCCACCAGTGATGGTAGGGATACGCAGTATTTT. This sequence encodes CATSDGRDTQYF.

This chain uses TRBV7-2 with TRBJ2-1; TRBD2 is a possible D gene (6 bases). Germline CDR1 is SGHTA and CDR2 is FQGNSA. V shed 5 bases and J shed 11 bases, with 13 bases lying between them. The CDR3 totals 12 residues. The CDR3 region is CASSGGTFQQFF. The CDR3 DNA reads TGTGCCAGCAGCGGCGGGACTTTCCAGCAGTTCTTC.

This chain links TRBV6-5 with TRBJ1-3, with D possibly being TRBD1 (6 bases). The V gene's germline CDR1 is MNHEY and CDR2 SVGAGI. Trimming removed 5 bases from V and 7 bases from J, with 6 bases in between. CDR3 length equals 11 residues. Written as DNA, the CDR3 is TGTGCCAGCAGTACAGGGAACACCATATATTTT. Translated, it gives CASSTGNTIYF.

This clone was seen only once. This chain links TRBV7-9 with TRBJ1-1; D remains unclear. CDR1 is SEHNR, CDR2 FQNEAQ, per germline (reference sequence). This CDR3 has 15 residues. V was cut by 7 bases and J by 3 bases, with 18 bases left in between. CDR3 DNA sequence: TGTGCCAGCATTTCACTCGGGATCCGGTACACTGAAGCTTTCTTT. Its translation is CASISLGIRYTEAFF.

This clone was seen many times. The chain is built from TRBV7-2 and TRBJ2-7; D may match TRBD1 or TRBD2 (6 bases each). This CDR3 is 14 amino acids long. Trimming left V 3 bases short and J 4 bases short, with 13 bases between. Per the germline V gene, CDR1 is SGHTA and CDR2 is FQGNSA. The CDR3 nucleotides are TGTGCCAGCAGCTTTGAAGGGGGACTTTACGAGCAGTACTTC. Translated: CASSFEGGLYEQYF.

The rearrangement joins TRBV19 to TRBJ2-3; 11 nucleotides line up with TRBD2. The V gene's germline CDR1 is LNHDA and CDR2 SQIVND (reference sequence). This CDR3 contains 13 residues. Trimming cost V 8 bases and J 5 bases; bases outside gene matches: 3. The CDR3 loop is CASGTSGRDTQYF. CDR3 coding DNA: TGTGCCAGTGGCACTAGCGGGAGAGATACGCAGTATTTT.

V gene TRBV7-2 combines with J gene TRBJ2-3; 10 bases map to TRBD2. The CDR3 has 15 amino acids. The V gene's germline CDR1 is SGHTA and CDR2 FQGNSA. Germline trimming cut 6 bases from V and 1 base from J; bases unmatched to any gene: 4. CDR3 nucleotides: TGTGCCAGCAGGATGACTAGCGGGCGCACAGATACGCAGTATTTT. Its protein is CASRMTSGRTDTQYF.

This sequence joins TRBV11-3 and TRBJ2-3; D is uncertain. Deletions cut 1 base from V and 5 bases from J, with 13 bases between. CDR3 length equals 15 residues. Germline V lookup: CDR1 SGHNT, CDR2 YENEEA. CDR3 in amino acids: CASSLASLRVDTQYF. The CDR3 DNA reads TGTGCCAGCAGCTTAGCGTCGCTTCGAGTAGATACGCAGTATTTT. Combining the CDR3 with reference TRBV11-3 and TRBJ2-3 gives the whole variable domain EAGVVQSPRYKIIEKKQPVAFWCNPISGHNTLYWYLQNLGQGPELLIRYENEEAVDDSQLPKDRFSAERLKGVDSTLKIQPAELGDSAVYLCASSLASLRVDTQYFGPGTRLTVL.

The chain uses TRBV5-6 and TRBJ1-4, with TRBD1 identical over 7 bases. J lost 7 bases, V lost 0 bases, and 3 bases had no gene match. This CDR3 is built from 14 residues. The germline CDR1 and CDR2 sequences are SGHDT and YYEEEE. The DNA for the CDR3 is TGTGCCAGCAGCTTGGGACAGGGAGGTGAAAAACTGTTTTTT. Residues: CASSLGQGGEKLFF.

The chain carries TRBV5-6 and TRBJ1-5; D possibly corresponds to TRBD1 (6 bases). The V end was cut by 4 bases, the J end by 4 bases, with 18 bases between. Per the germline V gene, CDR1 is SGHDT and CDR2 is YYEEEE. CDR3 length: 16 residues. Here the CDR3 reads CASSMTSGTQNQPQHF. In DNA form, the CDR3 reads TGTGCCAGCAGCATGACGTCCGGGACACAGAATCAGCCCCAGCATTTT.

The rearrangement uses TRBV7-2 and TRBJ1-5; a weak D match, TRBD1 (6 bases). V lost 5 bases, J lost 0 bases, and 17 bases lay in between. The CDR3 is 17 residues long. Germline-derived CDR1 and CDR2 are SGHTA and FQGNSA. The DNA for the CDR3 is TGTGCCAGCAGCCCCCGCGGGCAGGGGTATAGCAATCAGCCCCAGCATTTT. It specifies CASSPRGQGYSNQPQHF.

The genes are TRBV30 and TRBJ1-2; no clear D gene. The germline V and J ends were trimmed by 0 bases and 6 bases, with 14 bases remaining between them. Looked up from germline, CDR1 is GTSNPN and CDR2 is SVGIG (reference sequence). CDR3 length equals 14 residues. This chain's CDR3 is CAWSVQFRSDGYTF. DNA for the CDR3: TGTGCCTGGAGTGTACAGTTTCGAAGCGATGGCTACACCTTC.

This clone appeared a few times. J is TRBJ2-1 and V is TRBV5-6; TRBD2 aligns across 12 bases. V lost 8 bases, J lost 4 bases, and 1 base stayed unmatched. CDR3 length: 13 residues. Germline-derived CDR1 and CDR2 are SGHDT and YYEEEE. Written as DNA, the CDR3 is TGTGCCAGTGGACTAGCGGGGTACAATGAGCAGTTCTTC. This encodes CASGLAGYNEQFF.

The chain joins TRBV7-6 to TRBJ1-1; D unresolved. The CDR3 runs 14 residues. The V end lost 3 bases, the J end lost 5 bases, and 13 bases lay between the germline ends. Germline V gene lookup returns CDR1 SGHVS and CDR2 FNYEAQ. CDR3 coding DNA: TGTGCCAGCAGCTTTTCCCATGGGAGGACTGAAGCTTTCTTT. It yields the protein CASSFSHGRTEAFF.

This sequence joins TRBV28 and TRBJ2-7; tentative D call: TRBD2 (6 bases). This CDR3 has 19 amino acids. Germline V gene sequence: CDR1 MDHEN, CDR2 SYDVKM. V lost 2 bases and J lost 3, with 26 bases in between. CDR3 DNA: TGTGCCAGCAGTTTAGGAAATGCCTTACTAGCTGATACCCTCTACGAGCAGTACTTC. Its translation: CASSLGNALLADTLYEQYF.

This clone appeared a single time. The chain links TRBV28 to TRBJ1-2, with 9 bases lining up with TRBD1. Germline V gene lookup returns CDR1 MDHEN and CDR2 SYDVKM. CDR3 length: 13 residues. With 5 bases clipped from V and 4 bases from J, the junction kept 2 bases outside the gene matches. The DNA for the CDR3 is TGTGCCAGCAGTCTGACAGGGGGCTATGGCTACACCTTC. This sequence encodes CASSLTGGYGYTF.

This CDR3 reads CASLPGTSDNEQFF. The CDR3 DNA reads as TGCGCCAGCCTTCCCGGGACTAGCGACAATGAGCAGTTCTTC. V is TRBV5-1 and J is TRBJ2-1; 10 bases map to TRBD2. CDR1 is SGHRS, CDR2 YFSETQ, per germline. V shed 7 bases, J shed 5 bases, and the junction held 6 bases outside the gene matches. The CDR3 runs 14 residues.

The chain joins TRBV7-9 to TRBJ2-7, with D uncertain. V dropped 1 base and J dropped 1 base, with 5 bases sitting between them. The CDR3 spans 13 residues. From germline, CDR1 is SEHNR and CDR2 FQNEAQ (reference sequence). CDR3 DNA: TGTGCCAGCAGCTTAGTTGCGTCCTACGAGCAGTACTTC. The encoded protein is CASSLVASYEQYF.

The CDR3 DNA is TGTGCCAGCAGTTTGATTCCCCGACTAGCGGAATCCTACGAGCAGTACTTC. It is translated as CASSLIPRLAESYEQYF. V usage is TRBV6-2 or TRBV6-3 and J usage is TRBJ2-7; TRBD2 matches at 9 bases. V trimming: 4 bases; J trimming: 1 base; junction bases outside the gene matches: 11. This CDR3 is built from 17 residues. Looked up from germline, CDR1 is MNHEY and CDR2 is SVGEGT.

The CDR3 sequence: CAIMSSGGPGDTQYF. The CDR3 DNA sequence: TGTGCCATCATGAGTAGCGGGGGACCGGGAGATACGCAGTATTTT. The genes are TRBV10-3 and TRBJ2-3, with 9 bases aligning to TRBD2. The CDR3 is 15 amino acids. J lost 5 bases, V lost 7 bases, and 10 bases had no gene match. Germline values: CDR1 ENHRY, CDR2 SYGVKD.

This chain joins TRBV7-8 and TRBJ1-1, with no clear D. Germline CDR1 and CDR2: SGHVS and FQNEAQ. Trimming took 8 bases from V and 11 from J, leaving 21 bases between them. The CDR3 contains 13 residues. The CDR3 loop is CASHIVEGLPAFF. DNA of the CDR3: TGTGCCAGCCACATCGTGGAGGGCCTACCGGCTTTCTTT.

The chain uses TRBV12-3 or TRBV12-4 and TRBJ2-3; D gene ambiguous. The CDR3 is 12 amino acids. Trimming took 3 bases from V and 2 from J, leaving 3 bases between them. CDR3 residues: CASSFATDTQYF. The DNA of the CDR3 is TGTGCCAGCAGTTTTGCCACAGATACGCAGTATTTT.

The chain uses TRBV10-3 and TRBJ2-2; the match to TRBD1 covers 9 bases. Per germline, CDR1 ENHRY and CDR2 SYGVKD. This CDR3 contains 16 residues. The V gene end was trimmed by 6 bases and the J gene end by 7 bases; junction bases not matched to a gene: 12. The CDR3 DNA reads as TGTGCCATCAGCCGCGGGGACAGGGTGCGAGGCGGGGAGCTGTTTTTT. Translating gives CAISRGDRVRGGELFF.

The chain is built from TRBV4-2 and TRBJ2-6; possible D gene TRBD2, 7 bases. Germline lookup yields CDR1 LGHNA and CDR2 YNFKEQ. V lost 3 bases to trimming and J lost 2 bases, with 20 bases between them. The CDR3 covers 19 residues. CDR3 sequence: CASSQPGGQRGTGANVLTF. The CDR3 DNA follows: TGTGCCAGCAGCCAGCCCGGGGGGCAAAGGGGGACTGGGGCCAACGTCCTGACTTTC.

V usage is TRBV19 and J usage is TRBJ1-1; possibly TRBD1 for D (5 bases). The CDR3 is made up of 14 amino acids. CDR1 and CDR2 from the germline V gene are LNHDA and SQIVND (reference sequence). Trimming took off 2 bases at V and 4 bases at J, with 11 bases between the two ends. This CDR3 is CASSIQGRITEAFF. CDR3 nucleotide sequence: TGTGCCAGTAGTATACAGGGAAGGATCACTGAAGCTTTCTTT. Full variable domain (rest looked up from reference TRBV19 and TRBJ1-1): DGGITQSPKYLFRKEGQNVTLSCEQNLNHDAMYWYRQDPGQGLRLIYYSQIVNDFQKGDIAEGYSVSREKKESFPLTVTSAQKNPTAFYLCASSIQGRITEAFFGQGTRLTVV.

In nucleotides, the CDR3 is TGTGCCAGTATCGGAGGCCACTATAGAACACTTTCTGAAGCTTTCTTT. Amino acids: CASIGGHYRTLSEAFF. The rearrangement links TRBV19 to TRBJ1-1; D unresolved. CDR1 is LNHDA and CDR2 is SQIVND in the germline V gene (reference sequence). The CDR3 loop spans 16 amino acids. V shed 7 bases and J shed 6 bases, with 24 bases lying between them. The full variable domain, with the rest looked up from reference TRBV19 and TRBJ1-1, is DGGITQSPKYLFRKEGQNVTLSCEQNLNHDAMYWYRQDPGQGLRLIYYSQIVNDFQKGDIAEGYSVSREKKESFPLTVTSAQKNPTAFYLCASIGGHYRTLSEAFFGQGTRLTVV.

This chain uses TRBV12-3 or TRBV12-4 with TRBJ1-2; D is unclear. Between the trimmed V and J ends, which lost 5 bases and 7 bases, there was a span of 11 bases. The CDR3 runs to 12 residues. The DNA of the CDR3 is TGTGCCAGCAGTGCCTGGGGAACTGGCTACACCTTC. The encoded protein is CASSAWGTGYTF.

The V gene is TRBV11-2, the J gene TRBJ2-1; 10 positions match TRBD1. From germline, CDR1 is SGHAT and CDR2 FQNNGV. This CDR3 region has 16 residues. Trimming removed 5 bases from V and 8 bases from J; junction bases left unmatched: 12. CDR3 loop: CASSPLRDRGFDEQFF. The CDR3 bases are TGTGCCAGCAGCCCCCTCCGGGACAGGGGATTTGATGAGCAGTTCTTC.

The genes are TRBV7-9 and TRBJ1-3; 9 bases align to TRBD1. Per germline, CDR1 SEHNR and CDR2 FQNEAQ (reference sequence). The V and J ends lost 3 bases and 5 bases, in that order; junction bases with no gene match: 8. The CDR3 spans 16 residues. The CDR3 is CASSFLGTGIRNTIYF. The CDR3 region has the DNA TGTGCCAGCAGCTTTTTAGGGACAGGGATCAGAAACACCATATATTTT.

The CDR3 loop is CASSDSQGARGYTF. CDR3 coding DNA: TGTGCCAGCAGTGACTCGCAGGGGGCGCGAGGCTACACCTTC. The chain links TRBV6-4 to TRBJ1-2; 8 bases line up with TRBD1. The V and J ends lost 0 bases and 8 bases, in that order; junction bases with no gene match: 5. This CDR3 is 14 amino acids long. Per the germline V gene, CDR1 is MRHNA and CDR2 is SNTAGT.

The J gene is TRBJ2-1, the V gene TRBV7-9; the D is unclear. V was cut by 5 bases and J by 5 bases, with 1 base left in between. CDR3 length: 10 residues. Germline lookup yields CDR1 SEHNR and CDR2 FQNEAQ (reference sequence). CDR3 in amino acids: CASSNNEQFF. CDR3 bases: TGTGCCAGCAGCAACAATGAGCAGTTCTTC.